Listed below are T cell receptor beta chains from one sample, sequenced in a study of blood T cell repertoires in COVID-19. Measured with immunoSEQ multiplex PCR; TCRdb has only the in-frame clones, and not every one. This sample yields roughly 400,000 clones, of which more than 70% are seen a single time; approximately 1.5% belongs to the top ten. Sequenced material: PBMCs or T cells enriched from blood (not recorded which). These receptors came from a woman between 18 and 29 years old who had been exposed to COVID-19. Each CDR3 is given with its conserved first and last residue. Each record gives: clone size, J gene, D gene, V gene, CDR3 protein, CDR3 DNA. A D gene is named only where the DNA matches it firmly. Clone size is shown for a subset of rows, as once, few, many or a class of expanded clone.

clone size: -
J gene: TRBJ2-7
D gene: -
V gene: TRBV25-1
CDR3 protein: CASRRGSSSYEQYF
CDR3 DNA: TGTGCCAGCAGGAGAGGGTCGAGCTCCTACGAGCAGTACTTC

clone size: -
J gene: TRBJ2-7
D gene: TRBD2
V gene: TRBV28
CDR3 protein: CASSLAGGLLSYEQYF
CDR3 DNA: TGTGCCAGCAGTCTAGCGGGAGGGCTCCTTTCCTACGAGCAGTACTTC

clone size: -
J gene: TRBJ2-7
D gene: -
V gene: TRBV19
CDR3 protein: CASSPGLGNEQYF
CDR3 DNA: TGTGCCAGCAGTCCGGGATTGGGGAACGAGCAGTACTTC

clone size: -
J gene: TRBJ2-5
D gene: TRBD2
V gene: TRBV27
CDR3 protein: CASSLSAGGLETQYF
CDR3 DNA: TGTGCCAGCAGTTTATCCGCGGGGGGCTTAGAGACCCAGTACTTC

clone size: once
J gene: TRBJ2-7
D gene: TRBD1
V gene: TRBV7-2
CDR3 protein: CASSLALRGPGEQYF
CDR3 DNA: TGTGCCAGCAGCTTAGCGCTGAGGGGGCCGGGCGAGCAGTACTTC

clone size: -
J gene: TRBJ2-1
D gene: -
V gene: TRBV5-1
CDR3 protein: CASSLPGEEQFF
CDR3 DNA: TGCGCCAGCAGCCTCCCAGGGGAGGAGCAGTTCTTC

clone size: -
J gene: TRBJ1-2
D gene: TRBD1
V gene: TRBV5-4
CDR3 protein: CASSGPDRVLYGYTF
CDR3 DNA: TGTGCCAGCAGCGGCCCAGACAGGGTTTTGTATGGCTACACCTTC

clone size: -
J gene: TRBJ2-2
D gene: -
V gene: TRBV5-1
CDR3 protein: CASSLAGERAGELFF
CDR3 DNA: TGCGCCAGCAGCTTGGCGGGGGAAAGGGCCGGGGAGCTGTTTTTT

clone size: -
J gene: TRBJ1-2
D gene: -
V gene: TRBV11-2
CDR3 protein: CASSLGGGGYTF
CDR3 DNA: TGTGCCAGCAGCTTAGGGGGCGGTGGCTACACCTTC

clone size: -
J gene: TRBJ2-1
D gene: -
V gene: TRBV4-3
CDR3 protein: CASSQLRGYNEQFF
CDR3 DNA: TGCGCCAGCAGCCAACTAAGGGGATACAATGAGCAGTTCTTC

clone size: once
J gene: TRBJ2-7
D gene: TRBD2
V gene: TRBV9
CDR3 protein: CASSVEGSGDYEQYF
CDR3 DNA: TGTGCCAGCAGCGTAGAGGGTAGCGGGGACTACGAGCAGTACTTC

clone size: -
J gene: TRBJ2-1
D gene: -
V gene: TRBV9
CDR3 protein: CASSVMGHLSYNEQFF
CDR3 DNA: TGTGCCAGCAGCGTAATGGGGCACCTCTCCTACAATGAGCAGTTCTTC

clone size: -
J gene: TRBJ2-2
D gene: -
V gene: TRBV9
CDR3 protein: CASTLTSTGELFF
CDR3 DNA: TGTGCCAGCACCCTGACTAGCACCGGGGAGCTGTTTTTT

clone size: -
J gene: TRBJ2-7
D gene: TRBD2
V gene: TRBV7-2
CDR3 protein: CASSLRGPGTSYEQYF
CDR3 DNA: TGTGCCAGCAGCTTACGTGGGCCCGGGACTAGCTACGAGCAGTACTTC

clone size: -
J gene: TRBJ2-4
D gene: TRBD2
V gene: TRBV19
CDR3 protein: CASSTLVGGGDYINIQYF
CDR3 DNA: TGTGCCAGTAGTACCTTGGTGGGCGGAGGGGACTACATAAACATTCAGTACTTC

clone size: -
J gene: TRBJ2-7
D gene: -
V gene: TRBV28
CDR3 protein: CASSLEVSYEQYF
CDR3 DNA: TGTGCCAGCAGTTTGGAGGTGTCCTACGAGCAGTACTTC

clone size: -
J gene: TRBJ1-5
D gene: TRBD1
V gene: TRBV30
CDR3 protein: CAWGRTGVNQPQHF
CDR3 DNA: TGTGCCTGGGGAAGGACAGGGGTCAATCAGCCCCAGCATTTT

clone size: -
J gene: TRBJ1-6
D gene: TRBD1
V gene: TRBV19
CDR3 protein: CASSIVDRASPLHF
CDR3 DNA: TGTGCCAGTAGTATAGTGGACAGGGCTTCACCCCTCCACTTT

clone size: -
J gene: TRBJ1-5
D gene: TRBD1
V gene: TRBV9
CDR3 protein: CASSVGMGDRGNQPQHF
CDR3 DNA: TGTGCCAGCAGCGTAGGAATGGGTGACAGGGGCAATCAGCCCCAGCATTTT

clone size: -
J gene: TRBJ2-1
D gene: -
V gene: TRBV7-8
CDR3 protein: CASSLVPRGTHNEQFF
CDR3 DNA: TGTGCCAGCAGCTTAGTACCCAGGGGTACACACAATGAGCAGTTCTTC

clone size: -
J gene: TRBJ1-3
D gene: -
V gene: TRBV6-5
CDR3 protein: CASNDGQGGGNTIYF
CDR3 DNA: TGTGCCAGCAACGACGGGCAGGGCGGAGGAAACACCATATATTTT

clone size: -
J gene: TRBJ1-3
D gene: TRBD1
V gene: TRBV19
CDR3 protein: CASSGLGDSSSPGNTIYF
CDR3 DNA: TGTGCCAGTAGTGGCCTGGGGGACAGCTCAAGCCCTGGAAACACCATATATTTT

clone size: -
J gene: TRBJ2-6
D gene: -
V gene: TRBV7-9
CDR3 protein: CASSLEGAGANVLTF
CDR3 DNA: TGTGCCAGCAGCTTAGAAGGGGCTGGGGCCAACGTCCTGACTTTC

clone size: -
J gene: TRBJ2-7
D gene: -
V gene: TRBV5-1
CDR3 protein: CASSSVGGYEQYF
CDR3 DNA: TGCGCCAGCAGCTCAGTCGGGGGCTACGAGCAGTACTTC

clone size: -
J gene: TRBJ1-1
D gene: -
V gene: TRBV30
CDR3 protein: CAWSVRGNTEAFF
CDR3 DNA: TGTGCCTGGAGTGTTCGGGGGAACACTGAAGCTTTCTTT

clone size: -
J gene: TRBJ1-1
D gene: TRBD1
V gene: TRBV5-4
CDR3 protein: CASRDGQGGSEAFF
CDR3 DNA: TGTGCCAGCAGGGACGGACAGGGGGGGTCTGAAGCTTTCTTT

clone size: few
J gene: TRBJ1-5
D gene: TRBD1
V gene: TRBV5-1
CDR3 protein: CASSLTALNLQGGNQPQHF
CDR3 DNA: TGCGCCAGCAGCTTGACAGCCTTAAACCTCCAGGGGGGCAATCAGCCCCAGCATTTT